The 15 T cell receptor beta chains below come from one sample, sequenced in a study of blood T cell repertoires in COVID-19 (dated by TCRdb to the early 2020s). Library preparation was by the immunoSEQ multiplex PCR assay. Sourced from immuneACCESS, this table was stored by TCRdb with only in-frame sequences that have V and J called. A share of the clones is absent; for the studies checked, an unresolved V gene accounts for under half, and the remainder has no known explanation. Here the sample has a few hundred thousand clones; 87% occur a single time. 8% to 9.5% of the sample rests with the top ten. The sequenced sample was PBMCs or T cells enriched from blood (not recorded which). The receptors stem from a woman aged 18-35 years who had recovered from COVID-19.

This sequence joins TRBV7-2 and TRBJ2-1, with TRBD2 identical over 8 bases. Trimming removed 5 bases from V and 9 bases from J; junction bases left unmatched: 9. Germline values: CDR1 SGHTA, CDR2 FQGNSA. The CDR3 length is 14 residues. The CDR3 bases are TGTGCCAGCAGCGAGAGTAGCCGGGGGGGTGAGCAGTTCTTC. It encodes CASSESSRGGEQFF.

This sequence joins TRBV3-1 (or the pseudogene TRBV3-2) and TRBJ2-1; 11 bases match TRBD2. Germline values: CDR1 LGHDT, CDR2 YNNKEL (reference sequence). Trimming cost V 1 base and J 7 bases; bases outside gene matches: 3. CDR3 length: 15 residues. The CDR3 DNA follows: TGTGCCAGCAGCCAAGTAGCGGGAGGGCAAAATGAGCAGTTCTTC. This encodes CASSQVAGGQNEQFF.

V is TRBV28 and J is TRBJ1-2, with 8 bases aligning to TRBD1. CDR1 and CDR2 from the germline V gene are MDHEN and SYDVKM. The CDR3 length is 12 residues. Trimming removed 7 bases from V and 5 bases from J; junction bases left unmatched: 3. Written as DNA, the CDR3 is TGTGCCAGCACGACAGGGGAATATGGCTACACCTTC. It codes for CASTTGEYGYTF.

The chain has TRBV5-1 and TRBJ2-3, with 9 positions matching TRBD2. Losses at the gene ends were 0 bases for V and 5 bases for J; bases not matched to a gene: 4. Germline CDR1 is SGHRS and CDR2 is YFSETQ. This CDR3 has 15 residues. The CDR3 spells CASSLASGDIDTQYF. CDR3 DNA sequence: TGCGCCAGCAGCTTGGCTAGCGGGGATATAGATACGCAGTATTTT.

The rearrangement uses TRBV6-5 and TRBJ1-2; TRBD1 matches 7 bases. The length of the CDR3 is 14 residues. The germline CDR1 and CDR2 sequences are MNHEY and SVGAGI. With V trimmed by 2 bases and J by 7 bases, 7 bases remained unmatched. The CDR3: CASSYTDRVGGYTF. The DNA of the CDR3 is TGTGCCAGCAGTTACACCGACAGGGTGGGTGGCTACACCTTC.

The CDR3 DNA follows: TGTGCCAGCAGTGAAGGACAGGGAGTAATTTACTTC. Encoded protein: CASSEGQGVIYF. V gene TRBV25-1 combines with J gene TRBJ2-7; 8 positions match TRBD1. CDR3 size: 12 residues. Germline trimming cut 2 bases from V and 13 bases from J; bases unmatched to any gene: 7. Germline V CDR1 and CDR2: MGHDK, SYGVNS.

The chain recombines TRBV29-1 with TRBJ2-2, with D tentatively TRBD2 (7 bases). V lost 7 bases to trimming and J lost 1 base, with 13 bases between them. Germline CDR1 and CDR2: SQVTM and ANQGSEA. This CDR3 spans 14 amino acids. The CDR3 DNA follows: TGCAGCGCCGGGGGGCAGCGGAACACCGGGGAGCTGTTTTTT. Protein product: CSAGGQRNTGELFF.

The rearrangement joins TRBV5-1 to TRBJ2-7; 9 positions agree with TRBD1. CDR1 and CDR2 from the germline V gene are SGHRS and YFSETQ. The CDR3 totals 15 residues. With 8 bases clipped from V and 0 bases from J, the junction kept 9 bases outside the gene matches. CDR3 amino acids: CASKRTGASSYEQYF. The CDR3 DNA reads as TGCGCCAGTAAGCGGACAGGGGCGTCCTCCTACGAGCAGTACTTC.

The chain uses TRBV28 and TRBJ1-5, with 10 positions matching TRBD1. Germline CDR1 reads MDHEN; CDR2 reads SYDVKM. This CDR3 is 16 amino acids long. J was trimmed by 6 bases and V by 4 bases; bases with no gene match: 9. For the CDR3, the DNA is TGTGCCAGCAGTTCCCTGACAGGGGGCGCGGGTCAGCCCCAGCATTTT. The encoded protein is CASSSLTGGAGQPQHF.

This clone is a singleton in its sample. This chain links TRBV9 with TRBJ2-2; 9 bases are shared with TRBD2. The V segment lost 4 bases and the J segment 5 bases; nucleotides outside the gene matches: 15. Per germline, CDR1 SGDLS and CDR2 YYNGEE. The CDR3 runs to 18 residues. This CDR3 reads CASSPWGVAGVGTGELFF. CDR3 in DNA: TGTGCCAGCAGCCCTTGGGGGGTAGCGGGAGTAGGGACCGGGGAGCTGTTTTTT.

The chain employs TRBV7-9 and TRBJ2-3; 8 nucleotides line up with TRBD2. J was trimmed by 4 bases and V by 2 bases; bases with no gene match: 11. Germline V lookup: CDR1 SEHNR, CDR2 FQNEAQ (reference sequence). This CDR3 spans 17 amino acids. The CDR3 loop is CASSLNYMAGGSDTQYF. The CDR3 bases are TGTGCCAGCAGCTTAAACTATATGGCGGGAGGTTCAGATACGCAGTATTTT.

The chain couples TRBV30 to TRBJ1-5; weak D call: TRBD1 (6 bases). The ends were cut back, 2 bases at V and 6 bases at J, with 11 bases in the middle. Germline CDR1 and CDR2: GTSNPN and SVGIG (reference sequence). This CDR3 spans 13 amino acids. CDR3 nucleotide sequence: TGTGCCTGGAGTCCGGGGGGCGGTCAGCCCCAGCATTTT. The encoded protein is CAWSPGGGQPQHF.

This rearrangement joins TRBV28 to TRBJ1-1; a weak D match, TRBD1 (6 bases). Trimming removed 2 bases at V and 7 bases at J, with 11 bases between. This CDR3 has 13 residues. The V gene's germline CDR1 is MDHEN and CDR2 SYDVKM. In DNA form, the CDR3 reads TGTGCCAGCAGTTTAAACAGGGCGGTTGAAGCTTTCTTT. Its protein is CASSLNRAVEAFF.

This sequence joins TRBV7-2 and TRBJ1-1; D uncertain. This CDR3 has 13 residues. The V and J ends lost 2 bases and 1 base respectively, with 5 bases between them. Germline lookup yields CDR1 SGHTA and CDR2 FQGNSA. For the CDR3, the DNA is TGTGCCAGCAGCTTAAACTGGAACACTGAAGCTTTCTTT. Translated: CASSLNWNTEAFF. Together with reference TRBV7-2 and TRBJ1-1, the CDR3 gives the full variable domain: GAGVSQSPSNKVTEKGKDVELRCDPISGHTALYWYRQSLGQGLEFLIYFQGNSAPDKSGLPSDRFSAERTGGSVSTLTIQRTQQEDSAVYLCASSLNWNTEAFFGQGTRLTVV.

The rearrangement links TRBV5-6 to TRBJ2-2, with D perhaps TRBD2 (7 bases). The germline V and J ends were trimmed by 4 bases and 7 bases, with 17 bases remaining between them. CDR3 length: 15 residues. Germline CDR1 and CDR2: SGHDT and YYEEEE. The CDR3 sequence: CASSPPGGYGGELFF. CDR3 nucleotide sequence: TGTGCCAGCAGCCCCCCGGGGGGCTACGGCGGGGAGCTGTTTTTT.